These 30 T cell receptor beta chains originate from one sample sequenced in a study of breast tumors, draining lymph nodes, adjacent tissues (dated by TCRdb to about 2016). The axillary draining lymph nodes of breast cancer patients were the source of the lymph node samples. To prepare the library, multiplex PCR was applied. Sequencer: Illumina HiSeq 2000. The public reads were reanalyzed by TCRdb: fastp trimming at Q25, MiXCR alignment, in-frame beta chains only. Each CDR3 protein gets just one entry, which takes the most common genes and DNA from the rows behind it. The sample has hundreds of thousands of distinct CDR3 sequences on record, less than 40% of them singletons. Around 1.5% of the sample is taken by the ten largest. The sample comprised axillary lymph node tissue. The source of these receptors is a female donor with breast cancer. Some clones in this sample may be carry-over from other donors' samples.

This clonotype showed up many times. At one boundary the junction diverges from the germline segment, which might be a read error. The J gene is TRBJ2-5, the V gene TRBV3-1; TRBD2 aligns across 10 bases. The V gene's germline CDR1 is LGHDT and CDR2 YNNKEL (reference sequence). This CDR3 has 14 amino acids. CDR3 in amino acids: CASSKREGLETQYF. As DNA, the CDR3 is TGTGCTAGCAGCAAGCGGGAGGGCCTAGAGACCCAGTACTTC.

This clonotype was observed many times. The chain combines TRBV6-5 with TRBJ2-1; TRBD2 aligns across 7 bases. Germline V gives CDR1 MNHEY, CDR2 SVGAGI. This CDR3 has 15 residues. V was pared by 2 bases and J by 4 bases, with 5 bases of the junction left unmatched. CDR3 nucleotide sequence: TGTGCCAGCAGTTACGGTAGGGGACTATACAATGAGCAGTTCTTC. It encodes CASSYGRGLYNEQFF.

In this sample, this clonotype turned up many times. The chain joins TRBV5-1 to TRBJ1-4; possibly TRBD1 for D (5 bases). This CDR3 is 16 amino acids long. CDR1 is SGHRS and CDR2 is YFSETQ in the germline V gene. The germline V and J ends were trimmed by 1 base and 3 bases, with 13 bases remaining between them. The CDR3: CASSLRRQGPNEKLFF. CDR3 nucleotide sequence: TGCGCCAGCAGCTTGAGACGGCAGGGACCTAATGAAAAACTGTTTTTT.

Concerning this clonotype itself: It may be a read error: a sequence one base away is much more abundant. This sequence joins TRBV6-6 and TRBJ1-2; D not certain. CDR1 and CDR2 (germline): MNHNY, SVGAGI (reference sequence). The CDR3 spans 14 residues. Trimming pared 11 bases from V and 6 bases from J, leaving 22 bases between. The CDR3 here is CAGTPRRGGDGYTF. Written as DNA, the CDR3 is TGTGCCGGCACCCCGAGGAGAGGCGGAGATGGCTACACCTTC.

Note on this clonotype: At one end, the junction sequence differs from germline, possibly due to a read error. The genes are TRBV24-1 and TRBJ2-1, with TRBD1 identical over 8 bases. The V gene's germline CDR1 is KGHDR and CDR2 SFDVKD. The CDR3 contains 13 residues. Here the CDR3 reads CAASDYRGNEQFF. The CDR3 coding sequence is TGTGCCGCCAGTGATTACAGGGGGAATGAGCAGTTCTTC.

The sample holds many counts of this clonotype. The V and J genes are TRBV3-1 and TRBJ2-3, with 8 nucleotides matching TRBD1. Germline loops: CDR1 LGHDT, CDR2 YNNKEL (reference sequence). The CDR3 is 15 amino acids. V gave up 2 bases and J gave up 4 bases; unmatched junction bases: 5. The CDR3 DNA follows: TGTGCCAGCAGCCAACAGGGGGCAATTGCAGATACGCAGTATTTT. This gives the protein CASSQQGAIADTQYF.

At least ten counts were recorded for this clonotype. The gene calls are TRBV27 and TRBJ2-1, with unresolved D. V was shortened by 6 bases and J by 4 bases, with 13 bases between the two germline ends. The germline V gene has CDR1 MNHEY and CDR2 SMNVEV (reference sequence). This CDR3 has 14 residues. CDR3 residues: CASSLGQTYNEQFF. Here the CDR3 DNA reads TGTGCCAGCAGCTTAGGGCAGACTTACAATGAGCAGTTCTTC.

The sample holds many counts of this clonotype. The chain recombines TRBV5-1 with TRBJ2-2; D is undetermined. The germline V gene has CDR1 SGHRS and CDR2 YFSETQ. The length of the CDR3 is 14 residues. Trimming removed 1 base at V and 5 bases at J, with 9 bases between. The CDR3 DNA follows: TGCGCCAGCAGCTTGACGGGCCAAACCGGGGAGCTGTTTTTT. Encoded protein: CASSLTGQTGELFF.

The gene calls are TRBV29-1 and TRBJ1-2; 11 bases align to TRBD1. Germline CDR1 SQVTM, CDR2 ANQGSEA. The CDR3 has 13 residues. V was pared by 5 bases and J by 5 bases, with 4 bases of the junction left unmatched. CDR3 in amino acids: CSVPGQGGYGYTF. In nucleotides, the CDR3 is TGCAGCGTTCCGGGACAGGGGGGGTATGGCTACACCTTC.

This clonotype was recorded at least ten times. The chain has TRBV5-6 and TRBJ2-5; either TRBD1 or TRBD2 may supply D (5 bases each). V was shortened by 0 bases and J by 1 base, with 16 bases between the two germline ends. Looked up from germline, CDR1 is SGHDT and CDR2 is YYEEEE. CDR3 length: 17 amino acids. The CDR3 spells CASSLEGPGLGQETQYF. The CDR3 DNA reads TGTGCCAGCAGCTTGGAGGGGCCGGGGTTGGGCCAAGAGACCCAGTACTTC.

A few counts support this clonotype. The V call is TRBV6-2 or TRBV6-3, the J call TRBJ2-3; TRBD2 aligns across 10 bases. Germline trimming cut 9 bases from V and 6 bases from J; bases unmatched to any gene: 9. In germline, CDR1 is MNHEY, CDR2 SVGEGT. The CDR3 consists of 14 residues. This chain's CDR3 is CASRTSGPPDTQYF. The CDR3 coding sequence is TGTGCCAGTCGGACTAGCGGCCCTCCGGATACGCAGTATTTT.

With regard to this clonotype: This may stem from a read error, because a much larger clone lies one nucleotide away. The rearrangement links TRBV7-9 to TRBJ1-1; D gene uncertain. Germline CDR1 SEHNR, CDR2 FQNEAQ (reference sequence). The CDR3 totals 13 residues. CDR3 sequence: CASSQDPNTEASF. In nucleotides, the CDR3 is TGTGCCAGCAGCCAAGATCCAAACACTGAAGCTTCCTTT.

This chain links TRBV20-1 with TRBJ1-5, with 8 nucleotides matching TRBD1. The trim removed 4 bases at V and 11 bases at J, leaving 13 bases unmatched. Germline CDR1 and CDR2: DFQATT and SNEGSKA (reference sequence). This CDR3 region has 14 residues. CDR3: CSATRSAGGETQHF. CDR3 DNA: TGCAGTGCTACTCGATCGGCAGGGGGCGAGACCCAGCATTTT.

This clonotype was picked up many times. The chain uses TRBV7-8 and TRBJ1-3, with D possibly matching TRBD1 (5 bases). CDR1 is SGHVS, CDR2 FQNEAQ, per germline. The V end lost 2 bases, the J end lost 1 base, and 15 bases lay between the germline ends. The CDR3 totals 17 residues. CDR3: CASSLRRGGGSGNTIYF. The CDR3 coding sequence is TGTGCCAGCAGCTTAAGACGGGGGGGTGGGTCTGGAAACACCATATATTTT.

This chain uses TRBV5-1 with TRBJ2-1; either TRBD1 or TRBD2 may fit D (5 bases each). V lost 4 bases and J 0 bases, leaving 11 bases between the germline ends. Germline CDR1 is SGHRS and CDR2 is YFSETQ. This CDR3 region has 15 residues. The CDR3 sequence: CASSPGASSYNEQFF. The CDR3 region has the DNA TGCGCCAGCAGCCCCGGGGCCTCCTCCTACAATGAGCAGTTCTTC.

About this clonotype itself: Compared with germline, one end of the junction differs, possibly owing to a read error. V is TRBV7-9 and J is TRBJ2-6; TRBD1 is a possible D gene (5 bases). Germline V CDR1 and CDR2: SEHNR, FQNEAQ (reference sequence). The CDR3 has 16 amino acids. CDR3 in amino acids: CASSPIFRPGANVLTF. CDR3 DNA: TGTGCCAGCAGCCCGATCTTCCGCCCTGGGGCCAACGTTCTGACTTTC.

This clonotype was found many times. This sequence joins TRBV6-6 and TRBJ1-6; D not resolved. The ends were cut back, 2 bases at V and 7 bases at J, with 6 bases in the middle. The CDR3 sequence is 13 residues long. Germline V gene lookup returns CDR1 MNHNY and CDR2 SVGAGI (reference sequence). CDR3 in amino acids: CASSYRENSPLHF. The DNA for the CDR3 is TGTGCCAGCAGTTACAGGGAGAATTCACCCCTCCACTTT.

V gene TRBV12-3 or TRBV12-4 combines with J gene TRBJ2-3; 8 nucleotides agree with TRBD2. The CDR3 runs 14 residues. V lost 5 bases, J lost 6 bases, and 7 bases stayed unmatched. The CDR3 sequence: CASSTTSEGDTQYF. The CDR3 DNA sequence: TGTGCCAGCAGTACGACTAGCGAAGGGGATACGCAGTATTTT.

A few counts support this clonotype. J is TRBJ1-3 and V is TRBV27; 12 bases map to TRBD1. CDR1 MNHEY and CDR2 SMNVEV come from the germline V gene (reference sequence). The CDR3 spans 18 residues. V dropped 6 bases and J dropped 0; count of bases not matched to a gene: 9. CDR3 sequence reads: CASRRGQGARGSGNTIYF. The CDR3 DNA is TGTGCCAGCAGAAGGGGACAGGGGGCGCGGGGCTCTGGAAACACCATATATTTT.

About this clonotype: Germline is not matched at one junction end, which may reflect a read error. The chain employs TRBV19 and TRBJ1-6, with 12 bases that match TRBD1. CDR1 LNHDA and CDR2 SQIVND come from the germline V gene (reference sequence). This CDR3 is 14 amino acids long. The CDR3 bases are TGTGCCGCAAGTGGGACAGGGGGCAATTCACCCCTCCACTTC. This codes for CAASGTGGNSPLHF.

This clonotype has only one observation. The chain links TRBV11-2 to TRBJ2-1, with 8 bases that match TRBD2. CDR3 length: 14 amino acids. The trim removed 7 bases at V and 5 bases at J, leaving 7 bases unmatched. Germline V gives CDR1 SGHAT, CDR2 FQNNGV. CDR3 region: CASTLSGSHNEQFF. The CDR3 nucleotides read TGTGCCAGCACCCTCAGCGGGAGCCACAATGAGCAGTTCTTC.

CDR3 residues: CASSSYSVSEQFF. In DNA, the CDR3 is TGTGCCAGCAGCTCATATAGCGTTAGTGAGCAGTTCTTC. This chain connects TRBV7-3 to TRBJ2-1, with a possible D match to TRBD2 (5 bases). Trimming took 4 bases from V and 9 from J, leaving 13 bases between them. There are 13 residues in the CDR3. From germline, CDR1 is SGHTA and CDR2 FQGTGA.

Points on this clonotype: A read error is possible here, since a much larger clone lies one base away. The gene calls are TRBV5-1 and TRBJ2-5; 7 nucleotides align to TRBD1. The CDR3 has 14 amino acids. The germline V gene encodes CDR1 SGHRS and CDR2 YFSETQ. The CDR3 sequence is CASSPTGSLEPQYF. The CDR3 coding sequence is TGCGCCAGCAGCCCGACAGGGTCCCTAGAGCCCCAGTACTTC.

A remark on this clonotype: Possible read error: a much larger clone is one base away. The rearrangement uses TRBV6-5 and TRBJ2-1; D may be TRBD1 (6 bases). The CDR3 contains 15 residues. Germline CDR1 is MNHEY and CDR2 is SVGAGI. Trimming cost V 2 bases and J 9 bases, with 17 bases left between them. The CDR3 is CASSYGGRALGEQFF. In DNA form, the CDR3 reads TGTGCCAGCAGTTACGGGGGCAGGGCCCTCGGTGAGCAGTTCTTC.

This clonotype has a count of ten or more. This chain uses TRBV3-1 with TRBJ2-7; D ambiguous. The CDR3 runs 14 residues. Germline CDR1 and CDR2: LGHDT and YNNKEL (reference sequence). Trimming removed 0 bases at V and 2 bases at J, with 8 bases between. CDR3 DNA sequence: TGTGCCAGCAGCCAAGATACTTCCGCCTACGAGCAGTACTTC. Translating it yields CASSQDTSAYEQYF.

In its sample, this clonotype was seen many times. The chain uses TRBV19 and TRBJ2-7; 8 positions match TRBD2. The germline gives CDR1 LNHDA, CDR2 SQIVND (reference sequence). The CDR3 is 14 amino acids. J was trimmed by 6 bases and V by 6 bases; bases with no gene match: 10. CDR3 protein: CASSLIREGREQYF. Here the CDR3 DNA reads TGTGCCAGTAGCTTAATCCGGGAGGGCCGCGAGCAGTACTTC.

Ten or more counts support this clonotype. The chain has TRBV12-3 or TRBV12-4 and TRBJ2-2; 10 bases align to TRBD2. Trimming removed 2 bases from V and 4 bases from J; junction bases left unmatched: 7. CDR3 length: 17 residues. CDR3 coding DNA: TGTGCCAGCAGTTTATGGGGGCTAGCGGGAGTCACCGGGGAGCTGTTTTTT. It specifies CASSLWGLAGVTGELFF.

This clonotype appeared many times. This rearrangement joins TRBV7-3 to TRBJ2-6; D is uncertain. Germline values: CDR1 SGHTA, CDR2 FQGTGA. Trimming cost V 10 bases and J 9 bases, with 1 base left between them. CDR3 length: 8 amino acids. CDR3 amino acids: CANNVLTF. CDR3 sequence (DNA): TGTGCCAACAACGTCCTGACTTTC.

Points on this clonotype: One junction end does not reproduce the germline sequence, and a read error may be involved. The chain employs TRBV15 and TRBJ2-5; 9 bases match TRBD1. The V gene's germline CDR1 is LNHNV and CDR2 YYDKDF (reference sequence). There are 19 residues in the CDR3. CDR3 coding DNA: TGTGCCGCCAGCAGCTTGGTTCAGGGAGGGGACAGGGCCAAAGAGACCCAGTACTTC. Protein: CAASSLVQGGDRAKETQYF.

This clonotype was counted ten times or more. This CDR3 reads CSARRGASNQPQHF. The CDR3 DNA sequence: TGCAGTGCTAGACGGGGGGCGAGCAATCAGCCCCAGCATTTT. This chain links TRBV20-1 with TRBJ1-5, with D perhaps TRBD1 (6 bases). The CDR3 has 14 residues. Trimming took 2 bases from V and 1 from J, leaving 9 bases between them. Germline V CDR1 and CDR2: DFQATT, SNEGSKA (reference sequence).